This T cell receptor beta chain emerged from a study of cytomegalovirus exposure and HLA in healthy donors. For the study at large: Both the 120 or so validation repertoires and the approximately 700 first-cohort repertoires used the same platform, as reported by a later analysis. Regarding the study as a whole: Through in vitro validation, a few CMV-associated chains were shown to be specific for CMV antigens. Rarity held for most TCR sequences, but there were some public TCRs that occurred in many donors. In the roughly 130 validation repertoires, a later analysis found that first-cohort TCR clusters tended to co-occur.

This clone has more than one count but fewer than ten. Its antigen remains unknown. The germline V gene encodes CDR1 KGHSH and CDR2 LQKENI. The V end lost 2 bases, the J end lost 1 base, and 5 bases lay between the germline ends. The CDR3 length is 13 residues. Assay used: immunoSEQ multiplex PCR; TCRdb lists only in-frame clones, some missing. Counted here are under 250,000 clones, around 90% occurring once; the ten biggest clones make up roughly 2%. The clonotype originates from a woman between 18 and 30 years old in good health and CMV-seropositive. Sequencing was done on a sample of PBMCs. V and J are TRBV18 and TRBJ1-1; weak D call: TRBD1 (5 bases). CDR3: CASSPGANTEAFF. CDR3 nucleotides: TGTGCCAGCTCACCAGGGGCGAACACTGAAGCTTTCTTT.